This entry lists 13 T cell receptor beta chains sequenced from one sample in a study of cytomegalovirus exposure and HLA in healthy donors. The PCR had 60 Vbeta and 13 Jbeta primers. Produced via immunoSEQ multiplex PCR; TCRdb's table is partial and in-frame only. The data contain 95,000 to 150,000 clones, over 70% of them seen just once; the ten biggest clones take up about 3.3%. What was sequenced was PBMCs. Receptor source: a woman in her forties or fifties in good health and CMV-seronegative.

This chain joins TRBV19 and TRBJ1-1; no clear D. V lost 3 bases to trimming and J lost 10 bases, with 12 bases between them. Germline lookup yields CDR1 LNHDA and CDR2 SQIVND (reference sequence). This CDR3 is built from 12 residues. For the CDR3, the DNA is TGTGCCAGTAGTATCGGGTCAGGAGGAGCTTTCTTT. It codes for CASSIGSGGAFF.

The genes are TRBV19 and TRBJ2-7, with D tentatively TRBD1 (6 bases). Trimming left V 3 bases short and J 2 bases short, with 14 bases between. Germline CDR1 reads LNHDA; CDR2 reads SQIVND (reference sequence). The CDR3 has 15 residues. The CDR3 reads CASSIRQGPTYEQYF. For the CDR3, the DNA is TGTGCCAGTAGTATCCGTCAGGGGCCTACCTACGAGCAGTACTTC.

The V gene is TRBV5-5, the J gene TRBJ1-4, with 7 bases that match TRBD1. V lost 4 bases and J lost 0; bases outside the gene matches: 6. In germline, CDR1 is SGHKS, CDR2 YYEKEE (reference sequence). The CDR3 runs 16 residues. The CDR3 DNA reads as TGTGCCAGCAGCCCTGGACAGGATCCAACTAATGAAAAACTGTTTTTT. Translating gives CASSPGQDPTNEKLFF.

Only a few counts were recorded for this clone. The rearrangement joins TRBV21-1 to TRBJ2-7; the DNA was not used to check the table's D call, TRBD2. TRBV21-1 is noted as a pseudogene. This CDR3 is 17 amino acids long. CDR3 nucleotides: TGTGCCAGCAGCAAAGCCGGGGGGACTACCCTAGAGACCGAGCAGTACTTC. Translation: CASSKAGGTTLETEQYF.

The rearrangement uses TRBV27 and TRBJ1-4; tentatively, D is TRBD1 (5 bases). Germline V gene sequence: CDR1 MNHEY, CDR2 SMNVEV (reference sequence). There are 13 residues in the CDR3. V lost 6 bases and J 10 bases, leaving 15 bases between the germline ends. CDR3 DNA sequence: TGTGCCAGCAGCCGCCGGGCGCAGGGAAAACTGTTTTTT. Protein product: CASSRRAQGKLFF. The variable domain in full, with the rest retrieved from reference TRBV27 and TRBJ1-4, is EAQVTQNPRYLITVTGKKLTVTCSQNMNHEYMSWYRQDPGLGLRQIYYSMNVEVTDKGDVPEGYKVSRKEKRNFPLILESPSPNQTSLYFCASSRRAQGKLFFGSGTQLSVL.

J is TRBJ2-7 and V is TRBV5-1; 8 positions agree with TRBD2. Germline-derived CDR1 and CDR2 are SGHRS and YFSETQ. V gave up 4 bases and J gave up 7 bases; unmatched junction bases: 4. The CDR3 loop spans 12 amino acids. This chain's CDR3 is CASSVIAGEQYF. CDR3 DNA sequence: TGCGCCAGCAGCGTGATAGCGGGGGAGCAGTACTTC. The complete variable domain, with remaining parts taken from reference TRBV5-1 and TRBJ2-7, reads KAGVTQTPRYLIKTRGQQVTLSCSPISGHRSVSWYQQTPGQGLQFLFEYFSETQRNKGNFPGRFSGRQFSNSRSEMNVSTLELGDSALYLCASSVIAGEQYFGPGTRLTVT.

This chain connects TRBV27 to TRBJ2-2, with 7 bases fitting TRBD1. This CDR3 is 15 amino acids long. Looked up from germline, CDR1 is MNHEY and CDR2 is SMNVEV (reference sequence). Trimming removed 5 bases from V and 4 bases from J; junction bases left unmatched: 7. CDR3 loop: CASSPREGATGELFF. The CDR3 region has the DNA TGTGCCAGCAGTCCCCGAGAGGGGGCCACCGGGGAGCTGTTTTTT.

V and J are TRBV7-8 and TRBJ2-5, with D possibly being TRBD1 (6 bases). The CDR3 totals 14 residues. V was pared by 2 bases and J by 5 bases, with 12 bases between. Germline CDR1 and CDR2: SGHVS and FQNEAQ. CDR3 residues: CASSLQGQMETQYF. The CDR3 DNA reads TGTGCCAGCAGCTTACAGGGGCAAATGGAGACCCAGTACTTC.

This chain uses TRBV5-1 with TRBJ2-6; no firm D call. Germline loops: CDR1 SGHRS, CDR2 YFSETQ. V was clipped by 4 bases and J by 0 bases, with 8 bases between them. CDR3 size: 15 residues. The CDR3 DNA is TGCGCCAGCAGCCCAGTTGACTCTGGGGCCAACGTCCTGACTTTC. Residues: CASSPVDSGANVLTF. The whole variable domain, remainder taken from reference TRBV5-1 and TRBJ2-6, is KAGVTQTPRYLIKTRGQQVTLSCSPISGHRSVSWYQQTPGQGLQFLFEYFSETQRNKGNFPGRFSGRQFSNSRSEMNVSTLELGDSALYLCASSPVDSGANVLTFGAGSRLTVL.

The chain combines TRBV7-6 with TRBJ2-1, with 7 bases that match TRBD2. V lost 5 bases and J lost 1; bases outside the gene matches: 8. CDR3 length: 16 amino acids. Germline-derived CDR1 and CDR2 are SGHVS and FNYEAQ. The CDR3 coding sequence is TGTGCCAGCAGCCCCATTCGCGGGAGTTCCTACAATGAGCAGTTCTTC. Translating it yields CASSPIRGSSYNEQFF.

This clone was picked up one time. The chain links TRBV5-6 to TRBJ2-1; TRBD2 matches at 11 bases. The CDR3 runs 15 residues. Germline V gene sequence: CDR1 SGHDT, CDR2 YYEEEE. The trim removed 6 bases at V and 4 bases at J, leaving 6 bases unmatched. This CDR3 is CASIIAGGRYNEQFF. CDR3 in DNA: TGTGCCAGCATCATAGCGGGAGGGCGTTACAATGAGCAGTTCTTC.

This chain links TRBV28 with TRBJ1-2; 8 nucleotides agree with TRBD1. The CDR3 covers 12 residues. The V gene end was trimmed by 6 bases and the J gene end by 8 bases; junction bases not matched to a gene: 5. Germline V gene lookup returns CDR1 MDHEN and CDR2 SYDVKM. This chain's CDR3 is CASRGTGTGYTF. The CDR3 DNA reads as TGTGCCAGCAGGGGGACAGGCACGGGCTACACCTTC.

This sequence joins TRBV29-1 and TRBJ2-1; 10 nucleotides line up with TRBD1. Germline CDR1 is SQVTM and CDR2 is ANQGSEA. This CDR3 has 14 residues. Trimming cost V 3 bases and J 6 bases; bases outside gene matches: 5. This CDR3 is CSVDARTGGNEQFF. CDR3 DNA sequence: TGCAGCGTTGACGCACGGACAGGGGGCAATGAGCAGTTCTTC.